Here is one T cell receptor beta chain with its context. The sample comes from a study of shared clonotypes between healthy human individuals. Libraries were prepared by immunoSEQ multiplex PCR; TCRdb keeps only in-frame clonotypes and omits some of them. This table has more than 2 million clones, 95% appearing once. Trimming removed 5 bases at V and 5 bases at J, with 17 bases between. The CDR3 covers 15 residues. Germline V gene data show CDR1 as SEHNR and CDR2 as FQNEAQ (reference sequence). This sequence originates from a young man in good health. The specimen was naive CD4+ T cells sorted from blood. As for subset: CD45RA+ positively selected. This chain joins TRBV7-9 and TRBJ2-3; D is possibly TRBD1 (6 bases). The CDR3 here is CASSPTGRLRDTQYF. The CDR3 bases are TGTGCCAGCAGCCCAACAGGGCGTTTAAGAGATACGCAGTATTTT.